The sequence of this T cell receptor beta chain was determined in a study of T cell repertoires in cytomegalovirus infection. Across the study: It can be stated that public TCR beta signatures indicated CMV infection as well as a matching HLA type. Study-level findings and limits: Cumulative frequency of public TCR beta families picked out carriers of CMV plus the relevant HLA. Clonotypes of TCR beta that were HLA-C-restricted and CMV-specific dominated the ex vivo response.

Each CDR3 protein is one row after TCRdb ran MiXCR on the reads. The sample has a few hundred thousand distinct CDR3 sequences; around a tenth are singletons. The V gene lost 3 bases and the J gene lost 5 bases, with 16 bases spanning the gap. Germline CDR1 and CDR2: SEHNR and FQNEAQ (reference sequence). The CDR3 consists of 15 residues. In its sample, this clonotype was seen many times. Its antigen is unknown. V and J are TRBV7-9 and TRBJ2-5, with D possibly TRBD1 on 5 matching bases. The sequencing sample was made of PBMCs. The clonotype originates from a human donor in good health (CMV status not recorded). Some clones in this sample may be carry-over from other donors' samples. CDR3: CASSLGPGKMETQYF. DNA for the CDR3: TGTGCCAGCAGCTTGGGTCCAGGGAAGATGGAGACCCAGTACTTC.